One and the same sample provided the 5 T cell receptor beta chains below, sequenced in a study of identical twins. TCRdb passed the 5' RACE reads through MiXCR, listing each CDR3 protein once. The table has roughly 1.6 million distinct CDR3 sequences, less than 40% seen once; the top ten hold 0.25% to 0.3%. The specimen was cord blood. Every receptor here comes from a newborn girl in good health.

The chain employs TRBV12-3 or TRBV12-4 and TRBJ2-5, with 7 positions matching TRBD2. The J call may not be correct, given that the DNA end is closer to TRBJ2-7. The CDR3 has 19 residues. This CDR3 is CASSLAKRGVFPGGYEQYF. In DNA, the CDR3 is TGTGCCAGCAGTTTAGCGAAGCGGGGTGTTTTCCCGGGGGGCTACGAGCAGTACTTC.

This clonotype was seen ten or more times. The gene calls are TRBV4-2 and TRBJ2-4; TRBD2 matches at 8 bases. V shed 3 bases, J shed 6 bases, and the junction held 7 bases outside the gene matches. Germline loops: CDR1 LGHNA, CDR2 YNFKEQ. The CDR3 length is 15 residues. The CDR3 DNA reads as TGTGCCAGCAGCCAGCGAGCGGGAGTCCCAAACATTCAGTACTTC. Translated, it gives CASSQRAGVPNIQYF.

In its sample, this clonotype was seen a few times. This chain links TRBV27 with TRBJ1-5; D is unresolved. The CDR3 is 14 residues long. Germline V gene sequence: CDR1 MNHEY, CDR2 SMNVEV (reference sequence). The germline V and J ends were trimmed by 5 bases and 4 bases, with 12 bases remaining between them. CDR3 protein: CASSIRTTNQPQHF. The DNA for the CDR3 is TGTGCCAGCAGTATCCGCACAACTAATCAGCCCCAGCATTTT.

This clonotype turned up a few times. The chain employs TRBV20-1 and TRBJ1-5; 9 bases agree with TRBD1. V was clipped by 5 bases and J by 4 bases; unmatched bases: 6. The CDR3 runs 14 residues. Looked up from germline, CDR1 is DFQATT and CDR2 is SNEGSKA (reference sequence). The CDR3 region has the DNA TGCAGTGCTCAGATCGGGACAGGGAATCAGCCCCAGCATTTT. This codes for CSAQIGTGNQPQHF.

V gene TRBV5-1 combines with J gene TRBJ2-1, with D uncertain. The end of the DNA aligns better with TRBJ2-7, so the J call may be wrong. The CDR3 has 15 residues. Germline V lookup: CDR1 SGHRS, CDR2 YFSETQ. As DNA, the CDR3 is TGCGCCAGCAGCCTAGGCCCCTCGGGCCACAATGAGCAGTACTTC. Residues: CASSLGPSGHNEQYF.